The sequence of this T cell receptor (beta chain) was determined in a study of cytomegalovirus exposure and HLA in healthy donors. Study-level background: There were about 85 million unique TCRs (from HLA-typed donors) in an early data release. The study's findings and limits: Several of the most significant clusters were apparently associated with common viral pathogens in a later analysis.

Concerning this clone itself: The antigen is not known.

PCR employed 60 Vbeta and 13 Jbeta primers. The data were produced by immunoSEQ multiplex PCR, yet TCRdb's version contains in-frame clones alone and is incomplete. The data show 150,000 to 200,000 clones, 84% seen once. The donors were healthy bone marrow donors. The V gene end was trimmed by 9 bases and the J gene end by 7 bases; junction bases not matched to a gene: 9. The CDR3 totals 14 residues. Per germline, CDR1 SGHTA and CDR2 FQGNSA. The J gene is TRBJ2-2, the V gene TRBV7-2, with TRBD1 identical over 9 bases. This clonotype was obtained from a young man in good health and CMV-seronegative. What was sequenced was PBMCs. CDR3 DNA: TGTGCCAGTAAACTACAGGGGGCTGACGGGGAGCTGTTTTTT. It is translated as CASKLQGADGELFF.